Listed here are 2 T cell receptor beta chains from one sample, sequenced in a study of shared clonotypes between healthy human individuals. Data came from immunoSEQ multiplex PCR; TCRdb stores just in-frame clones and leaves some out. The sample has about 1.5 million clones, approximately 98% seen once. The material sequenced was naive CD4+ T cells sorted from blood. As for subset: CD45RA+ positively selected. These receptors all stem from a young man in good health.

V gene TRBV5-4 combines with J gene TRBJ2-7; 11 bases match TRBD1. Germline-derived CDR1 and CDR2 are SGHNT and YYREEE (reference sequence). Trimming took 2 bases from V and 7 from J; bases not matched to a gene: 5. The CDR3 contains 14 residues. In nucleotides, the CDR3 is TGTGCCAGCAGCTTAGGACAGGGGGCTGATGAGCAGTACTTC. Protein product: CASSLGQGADEQYF. The full variable domain, with the rest looked up from reference TRBV5-4 and TRBJ2-7, is ETGVTQSPTHLIKTRGQQVTLRCSSQSGHNTVSWYQQALGQGPQFIFQYYREEENGRGNFPPRFSGLQFPNYSSELNVNALELDDSALYLCASSLGQGADEQYFGPGTRLTVT.

The gene calls are TRBV11-2 and TRBJ1-1; TRBD1 matches at 7 bases. V gave up 1 base and J gave up 4 bases; unmatched junction bases: 12. The germline gives CDR1 SGHAT, CDR2 FQNNGV. This CDR3 has 17 amino acids. The CDR3 spells CASSLGRGRGQSTEAFF. CDR3 DNA: TGTGCCAGCAGCTTAGGTCGGGGAAGGGGACAGAGCACTGAAGCTTTCTTT. The full variable domain, in which reference TRBV11-2 and TRBJ1-1 provide the parts outside the CDR3, is EAGVAQSPRYKIIEKRQSVAFWCNPISGHATLYWYQQILGQGPKLLIQFQNNGVVDDSQLPKDRFSAERLKGVDSTLKIQPAKLEDSAVYLCASSLGRGRGQSTEAFFGQGTRLTVV.